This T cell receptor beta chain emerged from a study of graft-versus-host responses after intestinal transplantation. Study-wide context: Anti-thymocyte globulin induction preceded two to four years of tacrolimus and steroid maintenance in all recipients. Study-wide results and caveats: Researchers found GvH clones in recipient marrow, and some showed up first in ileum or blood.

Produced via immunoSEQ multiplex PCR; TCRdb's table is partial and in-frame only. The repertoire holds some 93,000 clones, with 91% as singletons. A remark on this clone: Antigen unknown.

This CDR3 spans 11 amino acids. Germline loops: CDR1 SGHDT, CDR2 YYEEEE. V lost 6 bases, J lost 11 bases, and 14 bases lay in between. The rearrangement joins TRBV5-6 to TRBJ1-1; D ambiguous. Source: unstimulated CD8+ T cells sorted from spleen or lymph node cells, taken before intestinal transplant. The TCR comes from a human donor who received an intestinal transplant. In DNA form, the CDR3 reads TGTGCCAGCAAGGCTGACGTGGGCGCTTTCTTT. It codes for CASKADVGAFF.